This T cell receptor (beta chain) was captured in a study of OX40 agonist ivuxolimab in advanced cancers. Background on the study: The dose-escalation group included hepatocellular carcinoma, melanoma, renal cell carcinoma and head and neck cancer. Eligibility admitted prior anti-PD-1, anti-PD-L1 or anti-CTLA-4 therapy; 30% to 40% had some. Study results and limitations: Some patients without response likewise showed low normalized clonal expansion.

This clone was seen only once. The antigen is undetermined. Enrollment shut out patients with autoimmune disease history or systemic immunosuppression. Germline V gene lookup returns CDR1 MNHEY and CDR2 SMNVEV (reference sequence). The CDR3 covers 14 residues. Unmatched junction bases numbered 8, after V lost 4 bases and J lost 9 bases. Clones were read by immunoSEQ multiplex PCR, and TCRdb kept only the in-frame ones, dropping some. The table includes under 60,000 clones, around nine tenths detected once. V gene TRBV27 combines with J gene TRBJ1-5, with TRBD1 matching 8 bases. Sample: CD4+ or CD8+ T cells sorted from blood, taken in a trial of the OX40 agonist ivuxolimab. This clonotype was obtained from an adult with an advanced solid tumor such as melanoma, head and neck, liver or kidney cancer. Here the CDR3 DNA reads TGTGCCAGCAGTTACGGGACAGGCGCGTGGCCCCAGCATTTT. Residues: CASSYGTGAWPQHF.